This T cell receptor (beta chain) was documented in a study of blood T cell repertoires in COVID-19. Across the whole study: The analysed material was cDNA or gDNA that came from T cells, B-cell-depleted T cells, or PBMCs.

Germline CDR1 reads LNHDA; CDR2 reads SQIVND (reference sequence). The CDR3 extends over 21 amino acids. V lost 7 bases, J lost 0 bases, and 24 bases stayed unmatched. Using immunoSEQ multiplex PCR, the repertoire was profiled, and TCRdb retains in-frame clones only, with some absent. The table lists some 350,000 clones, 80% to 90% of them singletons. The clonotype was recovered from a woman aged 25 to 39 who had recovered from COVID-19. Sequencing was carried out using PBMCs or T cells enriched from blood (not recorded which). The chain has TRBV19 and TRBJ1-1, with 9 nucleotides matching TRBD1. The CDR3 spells CASTGEGIRDRVFFMNTEAFF. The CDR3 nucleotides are TGTGCCAGTACCGGCGAGGGGATCCGGGACAGGGTATTTTTCATGAACACTGAAGCTTTCTTT.